A selection of T cell receptor beta chains follows, all from one sample in a study of blood T cell repertoires in COVID-19. Using immunoSEQ multiplex PCR, the repertoire was profiled, and TCRdb retains in-frame clones only, with some absent. In the table there are roughly 500,000 clones, 89% of which are singletons. The specimen sequenced was peripheral blood. The receptor set was obtained from a man younger than 35 with COVID-19, enrolled during active disease. Each CDR3 is given with its conserved first and last residue. Fields, in order: clone size, J gene, V gene, D gene, CDR3 DNA, CDR3 protein. The D gene is left open where the match is weak. Clone size is stated in some rows and not others, as once, few, many or a class when expanded.

>-|TRBJ1-1|TRBV3-1/TRBV3-2|TRBD1
TGTGCCAGCAGCCAAGTTGGGGGCCTCAGGGGGCCAAATGAAGCTTTCTTT
CASSQVGGLRGPNEAFF
>-|TRBJ2-3|TRBV7-9|-
TGTGCCAGCAGCTTAAGGCGGGCGGGATCCACAGATACGCAGTATTTT
CASSLRRAGSTDTQYF
>-|TRBJ1-3|TRBV29-1|-
TGCAGCGTTGCGAGCGGGGGCTCTGGAAACACCATATATTTT
CSVASGGSGNTIYF
>-|TRBJ2-2|TRBV11-3|TRBD2
TGTGCCAGCAGCTTAGTCGGGAGGAATGGCGGGGAGCTGTTTTTT
CASSLVGRNGGELFF
>-|TRBJ1-1|TRBV25-1|-
TGTGCCAGCAGTGAAATCGGACAGTACACTGAAGCTTTCTTT
CASSEIGQYTEAFF
>-|TRBJ2-2|TRBV24-1|TRBD1
TGTGCCACCAGTGATCCCGGGACAGAGAACACCGGGGAGCTGTTTTTT
CATSDPGTENTGELFF
>few|TRBJ2-7|TRBV2|-
TGTGCCAGCAGTGGACTCACCTACTACGAGCAGTACTTC
CASSGLTYYEQYF
>-|TRBJ2-5|TRBV5-1|TRBD1
TGCGCCAGCAGCTATGGACAGGGGGAGACCCAGTACTTC
CASSYGQGETQYF
>-|TRBJ2-1|TRBV7-9|-
TGTGCCAGCAGCTTACGGGCTGGGGGCTCCGATGAGCAGTTCTTC
CASSLRAGGSDEQFF
>-|TRBJ1-5|TRBV28|-
TGTGCCAGCAGTCAAGGCGGAAGTCAGCCCCAGCATTTT
CASSQGGSQPQHF
>-|TRBJ2-7|TRBV28|TRBD1
TGTGCCAGCAGTTACAATTTGGGACAGGGCTACGAGCAGTACTTC
CASSYNLGQGYEQYF
>-|TRBJ1-2|TRBV19|TRBD1
TGTGCCAGTAGTGACCAGGGGGCAGGGTATGGCTACACCTTC
CASSDQGAGYGYTF
>-|TRBJ2-1|TRBV3-1/TRBV3-2|-
TGTGCCAGCAGCCAGGACTACTCCTACAATGAGCAGTTCTTC
CASSQDYSYNEQFF
>-|TRBJ2-7|TRBV11-3|TRBD1
TGTGCCAGCAGCCGGACAGGGTCCTTGACCTACGAGCAGTACTTC
CASSRTGSLTYEQYF
>-|TRBJ2-2|TRBV5-1|TRBD1
TGCGCCAGCAGCTTGGAGGGGGCGCAGACCGGGGAGCTGTTTTTT
CASSLEGAQTGELFF
>-|TRBJ2-1|TRBV7-9|-
TGTGCCAGCAGCTTAGTCGCTAGCGAGATAAGCAATGAGCAGTTCTTC
CASSLVASEISNEQFF
>-|TRBJ2-5|TRBV7-9|-
TGTGCCACCCTCAGGGGGGCGGGAGAGACCCAGTACTTC
CATLRGAGETQYF
>-|TRBJ2-3|TRBV27|-
TGTGCCAGCACCTCCTACCAAAGAGATACGCAGTATTTT
CASTSYQRDTQYF
>-|TRBJ2-1|TRBV9|-
TGTGCCAGCAGCGTAGCTCCCCTAAAGAACAATGAGCAGTTCTTC
CASSVAPLKNNEQFF
>few|TRBJ1-1|TRBV7-2|TRBD1
TGTGCCAGCAGCTTAAGGGGGACAGGGACTGAAGCTTTCTTT
CASSLRGTGTEAFF
>-|TRBJ1-2|TRBV3-1/TRBV3-2|-
TGTGCCAGCAGCCTGGCCACTAATGGCTACACCTTC
CASSLATNGYTF
>-|TRBJ1-1|TRBV4-1|-
TGCGCCAGCAGCCAAGAATTTTTCGACTCATGGAACACTGAAGCTTTCTTT
CASSQEFFDSWNTEAFF
>-|TRBJ1-1|TRBV7-2|-
TGTGCCAGCAGCTTATACCCCCTCCCGAGCACTGAAGCTTTCTTT
CASSLYPLPSTEAFF
>-|TRBJ2-7|TRBV6-5|TRBD2
TGTGCCAGTCAAATGGGGCTAGCGGACTACGAGCAGTACTTC
CASQMGLADYEQYF
>-|TRBJ2-7|TRBV28|-
TGTGCCAGCAGTCCCTTCTACGAGCAGTACTTC
CASSPFYEQYF
>-|TRBJ2-2|TRBV27|-
TGTGCCAGCAGTTTATCGGCCACCGGGGAGCTGTTTTTT
CASSLSATGELFF
>-|TRBJ2-7|TRBV4-1|TRBD2
TGCGCCAGCAGCCATCTTGGGACTAGCGGGAGCGACGAGCAGTACTTC
CASSHLGTSGSDEQYF
>-|TRBJ1-5|TRBV23-1|TRBD1
TGCGCCAGCAGTCAATCGCATTCGGACAGGCGCAATCAGCCCCAGCATTTT
CASSQSHSDRRNQPQHF